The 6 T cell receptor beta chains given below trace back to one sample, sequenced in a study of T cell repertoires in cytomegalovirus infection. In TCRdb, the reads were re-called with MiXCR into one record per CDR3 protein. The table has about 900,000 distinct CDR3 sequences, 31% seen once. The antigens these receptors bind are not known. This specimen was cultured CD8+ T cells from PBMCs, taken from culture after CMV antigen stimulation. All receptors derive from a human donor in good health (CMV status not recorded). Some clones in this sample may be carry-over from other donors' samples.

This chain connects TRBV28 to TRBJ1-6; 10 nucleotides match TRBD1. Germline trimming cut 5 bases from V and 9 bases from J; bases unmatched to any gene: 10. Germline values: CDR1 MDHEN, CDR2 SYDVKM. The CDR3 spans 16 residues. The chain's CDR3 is CASSPGDRGGGSPLHF. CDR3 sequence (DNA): TGTGCCAGCAGTCCCGGGGACAGGGGAGGTGGTTCACCCCTCCACTTT.

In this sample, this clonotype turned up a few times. CDR3 loop: CASSLVWYQGIGGYTF. As DNA, the CDR3 is TGTGCCAGCAGCTTAGTTTGGTATCAGGGTATAGGCGGCTACACCTTC. V usage is TRBV7-6 and J usage is TRBJ1-2; TRBD1 is a possible D gene (5 bases). The CDR3 has 16 residues. Trimming took off 1 base at V and 8 bases at J, with 20 bases between the two ends. Germline CDR1 SGHVS, CDR2 FNYEAQ.

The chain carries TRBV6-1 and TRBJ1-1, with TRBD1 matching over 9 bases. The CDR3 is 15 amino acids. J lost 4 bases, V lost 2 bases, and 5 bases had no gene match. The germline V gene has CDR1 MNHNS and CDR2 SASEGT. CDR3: CASSETGGAGTEAFF. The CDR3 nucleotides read TGTGCCAGCAGTGAAACAGGGGGCGCGGGCACTGAAGCTTTCTTT.

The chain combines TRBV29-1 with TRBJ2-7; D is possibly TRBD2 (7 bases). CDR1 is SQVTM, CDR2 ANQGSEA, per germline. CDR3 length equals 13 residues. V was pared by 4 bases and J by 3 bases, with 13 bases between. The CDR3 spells CSVAGGDLYEQYF. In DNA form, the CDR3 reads TGCAGCGTTGCGGGGGGCGATCTCTACGAGCAGTACTTC.

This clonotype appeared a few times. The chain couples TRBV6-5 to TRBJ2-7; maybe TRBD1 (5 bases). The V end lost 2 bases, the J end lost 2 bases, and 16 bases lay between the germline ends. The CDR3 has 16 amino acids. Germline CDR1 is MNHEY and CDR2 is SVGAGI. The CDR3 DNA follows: TGTGCCAGCAGTTACACCCTCGACAGTCTCACCTACGAGCAGTACTTC. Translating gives CASSYTLDSLTYEQYF.

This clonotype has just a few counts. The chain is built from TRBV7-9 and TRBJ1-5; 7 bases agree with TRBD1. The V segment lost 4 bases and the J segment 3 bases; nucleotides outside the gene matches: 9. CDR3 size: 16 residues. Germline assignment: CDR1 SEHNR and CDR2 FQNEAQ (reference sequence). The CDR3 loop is CASSSRVGGINQPQHF. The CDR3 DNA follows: TGTGCCAGCAGCTCCAGGGTAGGGGGCATCAATCAGCCCCAGCATTTT.